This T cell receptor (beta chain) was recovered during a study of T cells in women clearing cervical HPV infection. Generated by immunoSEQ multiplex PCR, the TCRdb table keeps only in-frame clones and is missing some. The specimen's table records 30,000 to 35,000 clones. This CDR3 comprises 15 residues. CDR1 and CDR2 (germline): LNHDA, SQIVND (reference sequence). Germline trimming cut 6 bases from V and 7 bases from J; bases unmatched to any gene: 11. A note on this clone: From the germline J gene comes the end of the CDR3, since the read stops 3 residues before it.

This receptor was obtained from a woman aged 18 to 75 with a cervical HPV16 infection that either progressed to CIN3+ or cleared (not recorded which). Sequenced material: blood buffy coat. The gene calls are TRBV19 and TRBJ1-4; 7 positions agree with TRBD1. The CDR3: CASRTTGVGGEKLFF. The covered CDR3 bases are TGTGCCAGTAGGACAACAGGGGTTGGAGGTGAAAAA. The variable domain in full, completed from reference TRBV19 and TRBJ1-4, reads DGGITQSPKYLFRKEGQNVTLSCEQNLNHDAMYWYRQDPGQGLRLIYYSQIVNDFQKGDIAEGYSVSREKKESFPLTVTSAQKNPTAFYLCASRTTGVGGEKLFFGSGTQLSVL.